This T cell receptor beta chain was observed in a study of OX40 agonist ivuxolimab in advanced cancers. The CDR3 has 12 amino acids. Between the trimmed V and J ends, which lost 3 bases and 7 bases, there was a span of 9 bases. CDR1 and CDR2 (germline): ENHRY, SYGVKD. Generated by immunoSEQ multiplex PCR, the TCRdb table keeps only in-frame clones and is missing some. Of 85,000 to 100,000 clones in the sample, about 87% are singletons; the top ten hold roughly 0.79%. The sequencing here drew on CD4+ or CD8+ T cells sorted from blood, taken in a trial of the OX40 agonist ivuxolimab. The source of this sequence is an adult with an advanced solid tumor such as melanoma, head and neck, liver or kidney cancer. The chain links TRBV10-3 to TRBJ1-1; the D is unclear. CDR3 DNA: TGTGCCATCAGTGAATTAGAGGGTGAAGCTTTCTTT. Protein sequence: CAISELEGEAFF.